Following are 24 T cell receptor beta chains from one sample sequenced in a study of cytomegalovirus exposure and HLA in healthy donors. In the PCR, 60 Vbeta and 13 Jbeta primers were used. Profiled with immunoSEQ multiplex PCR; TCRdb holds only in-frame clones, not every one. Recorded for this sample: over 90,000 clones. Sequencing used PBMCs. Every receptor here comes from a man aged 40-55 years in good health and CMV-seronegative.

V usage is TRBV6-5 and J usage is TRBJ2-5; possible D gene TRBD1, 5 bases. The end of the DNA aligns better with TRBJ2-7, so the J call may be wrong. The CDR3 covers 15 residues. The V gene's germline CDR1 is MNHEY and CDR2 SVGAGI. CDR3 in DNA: TGTGCCAGCAGTTACGGCCAGGGCGTTGGCTACGAGCAGTACTTC. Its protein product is CASSYGQGVGYEQYF.

This chain's CDR3 is CASSLASDRGGEKLFF. The CDR3 region has the DNA TGCGCCAGCAGCTTGGCCTCGGACAGGGGTGGTGAAAAACTGTTTTTT. The chain carries TRBV5-1 and TRBJ1-4; 9 bases map to TRBD1. Germline V lookup: CDR1 SGHRS, CDR2 YFSETQ. V gave up 0 bases and J gave up 7 bases; unmatched junction bases: 7. The CDR3 has 16 amino acids. Looking up the rest from reference TRBV5-1 and TRBJ1-4 gives the full variable domain: KAGVTQTPRYLIKTRGQQVTLSCSPISGHRSVSWYQQTPGQGLQFLFEYFSETQRNKGNFPGRFSGRQFSNSRSEMNVSTLELGDSALYLCASSLASDRGGEKLFFGSGTQLSVL.

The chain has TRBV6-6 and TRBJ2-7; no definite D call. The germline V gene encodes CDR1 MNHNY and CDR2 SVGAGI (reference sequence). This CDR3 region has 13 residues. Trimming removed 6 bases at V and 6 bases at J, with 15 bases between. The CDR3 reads CASSPRPFGEQYF. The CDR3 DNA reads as TGTGCCAGCAGCCCGAGGCCTTTTGGCGAGCAGTACTTC.

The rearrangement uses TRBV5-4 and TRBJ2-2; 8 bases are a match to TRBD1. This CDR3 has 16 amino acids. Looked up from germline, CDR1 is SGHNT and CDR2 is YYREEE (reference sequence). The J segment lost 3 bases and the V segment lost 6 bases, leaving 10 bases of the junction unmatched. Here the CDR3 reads CASTNRGSRDTGELFF. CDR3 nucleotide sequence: TGTGCCAGCACCAACAGGGGGAGTCGCGACACCGGGGAGCTGTTTTTT.

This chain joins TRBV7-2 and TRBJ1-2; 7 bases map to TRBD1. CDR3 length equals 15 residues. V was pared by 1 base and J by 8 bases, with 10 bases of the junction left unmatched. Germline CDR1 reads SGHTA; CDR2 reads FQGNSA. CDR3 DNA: TGTGCCAGCAGCTTAGATGGAGGGGGCGCATCCGGCTACACCTTC. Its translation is CASSLDGGGASGYTF.

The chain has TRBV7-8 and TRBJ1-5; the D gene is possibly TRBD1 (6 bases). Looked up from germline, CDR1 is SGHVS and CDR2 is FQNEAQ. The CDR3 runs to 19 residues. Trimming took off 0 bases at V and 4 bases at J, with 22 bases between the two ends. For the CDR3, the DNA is TGTGCCAGCAGCTTAGCGACAACAGGGTTTGGGTCTGGGAATCAGCCCCAGCATTTT. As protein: CASSLATTGFGSGNQPQHF.

CDR3 sequence reads: CAYEERLPGNTIYF. CDR3 in DNA: TGTGCCTACGAAGAGAGACTCCCTGGAAACACCATATATTTT. The chain uses TRBV30 and TRBJ1-3; no clear D. V lost 7 bases and J 2 bases, leaving 15 bases between the germline ends. The germline gives CDR1 GTSNPN, CDR2 SVGIG (reference sequence). There are 14 residues in the CDR3.

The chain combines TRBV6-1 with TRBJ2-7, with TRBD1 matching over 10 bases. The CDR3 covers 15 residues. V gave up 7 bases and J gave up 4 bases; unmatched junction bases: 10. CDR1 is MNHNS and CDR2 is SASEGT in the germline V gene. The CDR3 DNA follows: TGTGCCAGCATGTCCGGACAGGGGGTTTCTTACGAGCAGTACTTC. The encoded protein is CASMSGQGVSYEQYF.

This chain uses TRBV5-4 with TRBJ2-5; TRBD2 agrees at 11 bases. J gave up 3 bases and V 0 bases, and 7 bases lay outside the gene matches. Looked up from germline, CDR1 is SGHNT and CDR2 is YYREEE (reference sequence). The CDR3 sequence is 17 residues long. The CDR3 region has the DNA TGTGCCAGCAGCTTGGTAGCGGGGGGGCGGTTAGAAGAGACCCAGTACTTC. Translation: CASSLVAGGRLEETQYF. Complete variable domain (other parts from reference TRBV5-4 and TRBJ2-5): ETGVTQSPTHLIKTRGQQVTLRCSSQSGHNTVSWYQQALGQGPQFIFQYYREEENGRGNFPPRFSGLQFPNYSSELNVNALELDDSALYLCASSLVAGGRLEETQYFGPGTRLLVL.

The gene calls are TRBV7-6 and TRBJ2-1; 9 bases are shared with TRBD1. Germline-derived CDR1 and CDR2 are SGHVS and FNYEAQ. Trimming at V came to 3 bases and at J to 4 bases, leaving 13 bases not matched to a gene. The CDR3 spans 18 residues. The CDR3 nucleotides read TGTGCCAGCAGCTTGAAAGCTCCCGGGACAGGGCAATACAATGAGCAGTTCTTC. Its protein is CASSLKAPGTGQYNEQFF.

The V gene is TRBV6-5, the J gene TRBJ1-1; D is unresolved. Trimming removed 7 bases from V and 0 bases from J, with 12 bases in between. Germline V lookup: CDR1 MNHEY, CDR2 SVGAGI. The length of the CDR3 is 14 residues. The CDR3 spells CASTPGLMNTEAFF. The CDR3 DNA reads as TGTGCCAGCACCCCCGGTCTCATGAACACTGAAGCTTTCTTT.

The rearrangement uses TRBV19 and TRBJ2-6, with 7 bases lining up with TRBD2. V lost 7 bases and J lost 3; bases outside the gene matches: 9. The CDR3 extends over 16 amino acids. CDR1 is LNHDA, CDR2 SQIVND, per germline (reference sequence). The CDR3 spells CASIRGRGRGANVLTF. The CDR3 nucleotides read TGTGCCAGTATTCGGGGGAGGGGACGTGGGGCCAACGTCCTGACTTTC.

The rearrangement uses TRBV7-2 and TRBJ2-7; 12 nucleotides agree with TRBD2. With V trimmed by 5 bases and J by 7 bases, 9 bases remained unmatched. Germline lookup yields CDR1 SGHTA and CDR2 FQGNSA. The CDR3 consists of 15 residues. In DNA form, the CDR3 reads TGTGCCAGCAGCACCGCTAGCGGGAGGGCAGGGGAGCAGTACTTC. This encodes CASSTASGRAGEQYF.

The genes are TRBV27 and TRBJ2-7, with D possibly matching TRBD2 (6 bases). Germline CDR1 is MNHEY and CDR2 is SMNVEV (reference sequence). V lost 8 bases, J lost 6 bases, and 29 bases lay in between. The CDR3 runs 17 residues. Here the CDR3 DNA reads TGTGCCAGCGGCCCGCGGGGTTTAGCAGCCTTCTCTGCCGAGCAGTACTTC. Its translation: CASGPRGLAAFSAEQYF.

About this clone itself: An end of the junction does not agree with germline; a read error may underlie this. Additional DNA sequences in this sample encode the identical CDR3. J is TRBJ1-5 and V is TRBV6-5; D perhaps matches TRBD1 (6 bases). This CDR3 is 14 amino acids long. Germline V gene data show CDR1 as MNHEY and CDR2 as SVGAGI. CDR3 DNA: TGTGCTAGCAGAGGGGGGGGTGGCAATCAGCCCCAGCATTTT. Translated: CASRGGGGNQPQHF.

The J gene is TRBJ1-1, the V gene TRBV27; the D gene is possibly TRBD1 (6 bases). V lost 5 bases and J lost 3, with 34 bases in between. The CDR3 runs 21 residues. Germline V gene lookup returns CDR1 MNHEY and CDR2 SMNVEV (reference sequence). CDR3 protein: CASSPPLAPGGRLSQDTEAFF. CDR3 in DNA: TGTGCCAGCAGTCCACCCCTCGCACCCGGGGGGCGGTTAAGTCAGGACACTGAAGCTTTCTTT.

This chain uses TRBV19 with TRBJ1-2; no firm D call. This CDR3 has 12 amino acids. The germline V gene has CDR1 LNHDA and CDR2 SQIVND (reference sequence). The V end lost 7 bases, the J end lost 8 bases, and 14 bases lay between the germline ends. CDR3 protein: CASISPMWGYTF. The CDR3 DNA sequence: TGTGCCAGTATTAGTCCTATGTGGGGCTACACCTTC.

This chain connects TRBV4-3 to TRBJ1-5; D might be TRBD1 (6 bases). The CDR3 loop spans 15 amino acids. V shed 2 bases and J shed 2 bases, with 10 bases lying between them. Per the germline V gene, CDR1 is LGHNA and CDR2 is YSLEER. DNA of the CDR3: TGCGCCAGCAGCCAATACAGGGCGGGCAATCAGCCCCAGCATTTT. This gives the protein CASSQYRAGNQPQHF.

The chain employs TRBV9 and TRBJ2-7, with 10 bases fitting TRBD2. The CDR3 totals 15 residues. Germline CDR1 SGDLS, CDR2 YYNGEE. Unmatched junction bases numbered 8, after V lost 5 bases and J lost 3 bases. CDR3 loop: CASSTAVAGGYEQYF. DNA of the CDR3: TGTGCCAGCAGTACCGCGGTAGCGGGAGGCTACGAGCAGTACTTC.

This CDR3 is CASRYGPNTGELFF. As DNA, the CDR3 is TGCGCCAGCAGGTACGGTCCGAACACCGGGGAGCTGTTTTTT. V gene TRBV5-1 combines with J gene TRBJ2-2; D gene ambiguous. Trimming took 5 bases from V and 0 from J, leaving 8 bases between them. Germline V lookup: CDR1 SGHRS, CDR2 YFSETQ. This CDR3 is 14 amino acids long.

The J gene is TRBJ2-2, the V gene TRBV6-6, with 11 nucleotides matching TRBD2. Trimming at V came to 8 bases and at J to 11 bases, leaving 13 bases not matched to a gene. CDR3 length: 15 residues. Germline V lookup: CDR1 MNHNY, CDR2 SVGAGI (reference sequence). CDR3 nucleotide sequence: TGTGCCAGCCGTTCTCCTAGCGGGGGGCCCGCAGAGCTGTTTTTT. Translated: CASRSPSGGPAELFF.

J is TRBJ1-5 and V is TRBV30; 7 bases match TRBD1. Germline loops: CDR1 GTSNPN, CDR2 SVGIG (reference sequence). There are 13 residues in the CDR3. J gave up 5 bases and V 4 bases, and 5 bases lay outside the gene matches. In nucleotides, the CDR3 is TGTGCCTGGACAGGGGGAGGTGATCAGCCCCAGCATTTT. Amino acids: CAWTGGGDQPQHF.

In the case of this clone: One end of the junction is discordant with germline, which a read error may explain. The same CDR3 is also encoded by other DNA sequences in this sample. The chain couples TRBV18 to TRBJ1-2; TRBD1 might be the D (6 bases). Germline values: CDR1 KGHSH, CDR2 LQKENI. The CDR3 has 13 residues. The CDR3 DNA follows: TGTGCCAGCTCGCCACGGACAGAGGATGGCTACACCTTC. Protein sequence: CASSPRTEDGYTF. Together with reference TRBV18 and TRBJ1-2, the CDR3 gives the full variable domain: NAGVMQNPRHLVRRRGQEARLRCSPMKGHSHVYWYRQLPEEGLKFMVYLQKENIIDESGMPKERFSAEFPKEGPSILRIQQVVRGDSAAYFCASSPRTEDGYTFGSGTRLTVV.

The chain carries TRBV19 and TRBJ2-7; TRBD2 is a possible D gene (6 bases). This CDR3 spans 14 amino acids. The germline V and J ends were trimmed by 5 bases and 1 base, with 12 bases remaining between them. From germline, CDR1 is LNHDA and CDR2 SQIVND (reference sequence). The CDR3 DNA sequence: TGTGCCAGTAGTGCAGGAGGGGCGTCCTACGAGCAGTACTTC. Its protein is CASSAGGASYEQYF.